Presented here are 27 T cell receptor beta chains from one specimen sequenced in a study of cytomegalovirus exposure and HLA in healthy donors. PCR used 60 Vbeta primers and 13 Jbeta primers. The assay was immunoSEQ multiplex PCR, and TCRdb's table has in-frame clones only and misses some. Of approximately 190,000 clones in the sample, about four fifths were seen once. The material sequenced was PBMCs. The receptors derive from a young woman in good health and CMV-seropositive.

The V and J genes are TRBV11-2 and TRBJ2-6; 13 bases are shared with TRBD2. Germline V lookup: CDR1 SGHAT, CDR2 FQNNGV. The CDR3 totals 19 residues. V shed 4 bases, J shed 2 bases, and the junction held 8 bases outside the gene matches. CDR3 residues: CASSSTRTSGGAGANVLTF. DNA for the CDR3: TGTGCCAGCAGCTCGACCAGAACTAGCGGGGGGGCTGGGGCCAACGTCCTGACTTTC. The variable domain in full, completed from reference TRBV11-2 and TRBJ2-6, reads EAGVAQSPRYKIIEKRQSVAFWCNPISGHATLYWYQQILGQGPKLLIQFQNNGVVDDSQLPKDRFSAERLKGVDSTLKIQPAKLEDSAVYLCASSSTRTSGGAGANVLTFGAGSRLTVL.

This clone came up a few times. The chain carries TRBV9 and TRBJ2-5, with D maybe TRBD2 (6 bases). In germline, CDR1 is SGDLS, CDR2 YYNGEE. Between the trimmed V and J ends, which lost 4 bases and 0 bases, there was a span of 13 bases. The CDR3 runs to 15 residues. This CDR3 is CASSRMEGYQETQYF. The DNA of the CDR3 is TGTGCCAGCAGCCGGATGGAGGGGTACCAAGAGACCCAGTACTTC.

This clone was seen a single time. The chain uses TRBV11-3 and TRBJ2-5, with 8 bases lining up with TRBD2. The junction had 10 bases not matched to a gene; V was cut back by 5 bases and J by 5 bases. CDR3 length: 15 residues. Germline CDR1 is SGHNT and CDR2 is YENEEA. CDR3 residues: CASSPGRGARETQYF. The CDR3 bases are TGTGCCAGCAGCCCTGGGCGGGGGGCGCGGGAGACCCAGTACTTC.

CDR3 coding DNA: TGTGCCACCAGCAGAGATATGAGGTTATACGGGGAGCTGTTTTTT. This encodes CATSRDMRLYGELFF. V is TRBV15 and J is TRBJ2-2; D uncertain. The CDR3 runs 15 residues. Germline lookup yields CDR1 LNHNV and CDR2 YYDKDF (reference sequence). The V gene lost 0 bases and the J gene lost 7 bases, with 12 bases spanning the gap.

The chain is built from TRBV4-3 and TRBJ2-6; 8 positions match TRBD1. CDR1 is LGHNA and CDR2 is YSLEER in the germline V gene. There are 20 residues in the CDR3. After removal of 1 base from V and 1 base from J, the junction contained 12 bases not matched to a gene. CDR3 coding DNA: TGCGCCAGCAGCCAAGCCCCGACAGGGGCCCTTTCTTCTGGGGCCAACGTCCTGACTTTC. Its translation is CASSQAPTGALSSGANVLTF.

The genes are TRBV7-2 and TRBJ1-5; D gene unclear. V was pared by 2 bases and J by 5 bases, with 7 bases between. The CDR3 is made up of 13 amino acids. Per the germline V gene, CDR1 is SGHTA and CDR2 is FQGNSA. The chain's CDR3 is CASSLTRDQPQHF. In nucleotides, the CDR3 is TGTGCCAGCAGCTTAACCCGGGATCAGCCCCAGCATTTT.

J is TRBJ2-2 and V is TRBV7-8; TRBD2 aligns across 14 bases. CDR1 SGHVS and CDR2 FQNEAQ come from the germline V gene. The CDR3 contains 19 residues. The V gene end was trimmed by 5 bases and the J gene end by 4 bases; junction bases not matched to a gene: 12. The CDR3 DNA follows: TGTGCCAGCAGCGGGGCCCGCTGGACTAGCGGGGGGCTCACCGGGGAGCTGTTTTTT. This translates into CASSGARWTSGGLTGELFF.

The chain carries TRBV5-6 and TRBJ2-5; D is unclear. CDR3 length: 14 residues. Germline assignment: CDR1 SGHDT and CDR2 YYEEEE. With 2 bases removed from V and 0 bases from J, the gap between germline ends came to 8 bases. The CDR3 DNA sequence: TGTGCCAGCAGCTTTTTGAGAAACCAAGAGACCCAGTACTTC. Translating it yields CASSFLRNQETQYF.

The rearrangement links TRBV15 to TRBJ2-7; 9 nucleotides align to TRBD1. CDR3 length equals 15 residues. V lost 0 bases and J lost 5; bases outside the gene matches: 5. The germline V gene has CDR1 LNHNV and CDR2 YYDKDF (reference sequence). The CDR3: CATSRDRGQGNEQYF. The CDR3 DNA sequence: TGTGCCACCAGCAGAGATCGGGGACAGGGTAACGAGCAGTACTTC.

The V call is TRBV6-5, the J call TRBJ1-2; 7 bases line up with TRBD1. After removal of 5 bases from V and 0 bases from J, the junction contained 6 bases not matched to a gene. The germline CDR1 and CDR2 sequences are MNHEY and SVGAGI. This CDR3 region has 15 residues. The chain's CDR3 is CASSRTGNTNYGYTF. CDR3 DNA: TGTGCCAGCAGTAGGACAGGAAATACTAACTATGGCTACACCTTC.

This clone was observed once. The V call is TRBV5-6, the J call TRBJ2-2; TRBD1 matches at 8 bases. Per the germline V gene, CDR1 is SGHDT and CDR2 is YYEEEE. With 6 bases clipped from V and 2 bases from J, the junction kept 3 bases outside the gene matches. This CDR3 contains 14 residues. CDR3 region: CASMGQANTGELFF. The CDR3 coding sequence is TGTGCCAGCATGGGACAGGCTAACACCGGGGAGCTGTTTTTT.

This clone was observed a handful of times. The chain carries TRBV4-2 and TRBJ2-1, with unresolved D. Germline assignment: CDR1 LGHNA and CDR2 YNFKEQ. V shed 0 bases and J shed 5 bases, with 14 bases lying between them. This CDR3 is built from 16 residues. The DNA for the CDR3 is TGTGCCAGCAGCCAAGAGTGGTCAGGTTCACACAATGAGCAGTTCTTC. It encodes CASSQEWSGSHNEQFF.

The chain joins TRBV19 to TRBJ1-1, with 8 nucleotides matching TRBD1. The V segment lost 7 bases and the J segment 1 base; nucleotides outside the gene matches: 14. The CDR3 has 17 residues. Germline CDR1 reads LNHDA; CDR2 reads SQIVND (reference sequence). This CDR3 is CASTEARGTGKNTEAFF. In DNA, the CDR3 is TGTGCCAGTACCGAAGCAAGGGGGACAGGAAAGAACACTGAAGCTTTCTTT. Combining the CDR3 with reference TRBV19 and TRBJ1-1 gives the whole variable domain DGGITQSPKYLFRKEGQNVTLSCEQNLNHDAMYWYRQDPGQGLRLIYYSQIVNDFQKGDIAEGYSVSREKKESFPLTVTSAQKNPTAFYLCASTEARGTGKNTEAFFGQGTRLTVV.

This chain joins TRBV7-9 and TRBJ2-5; TRBD1 matches at 7 bases. The J call may be wrong; the DNA end is better matched by TRBJ2-7. CDR1 and CDR2 (germline): SEHNR, FQNEAQ (reference sequence). This CDR3 has 16 amino acids. The chain's CDR3 is CASSPTPVTGFFEQYF. The DNA for the CDR3 is TGTGCCAGCAGCCCTACCCCCGTGACAGGGTTTTTCGAGCAGTACTTC.

V is TRBV5-4 and J is TRBJ2-7; perhaps TRBD1 as D (7 bases). CDR1 and CDR2 from the germline V gene are SGHNT and YYREEE (reference sequence). The CDR3 loop spans 20 amino acids. The germline V and J ends were trimmed by 4 bases and 0 bases, with 29 bases remaining between them. CDR3 coding DNA: TGTGCCAGCAGCAGGAAAGGGACAGCCTTCCCCGGGAGTACCTCCTACGAGCAGTACTTC. Translation: CASSRKGTAFPGSTSYEQYF.

CDR3 in amino acids: CASRAGVTNEKLFF. In nucleotides, the CDR3 is TGTGCCAGCAGAGCGGGGGTAACTAATGAAAAACTGTTTTTT. The genes are TRBV5-8 and TRBJ1-4; D is possibly TRBD1 (5 bases). Per the germline V gene, CDR1 is SGHTS and CDR2 is YDEGEE. The germline V and J ends were trimmed by 5 bases and 1 base, with 9 bases remaining between them. The CDR3 consists of 14 residues.

The chain uses TRBV7-8 and TRBJ2-6; D not certain. Germline values: CDR1 SGHVS, CDR2 FQNEAQ. V was pared by 5 bases and J by 3 bases, with 8 bases between. The CDR3 sequence is 14 residues long. The CDR3 sequence is CASSPFNGANVLTF. In DNA, the CDR3 is TGTGCCAGCAGCCCTTTTAATGGGGCCAACGTCCTGACTTTC.

V gene TRBV30 combines with J gene TRBJ2-7; TRBD1 might be the D (6 bases). V lost 2 bases and J lost 1, with 12 bases in between. CDR3 length equals 14 residues. Germline V gives CDR1 GTSNPN, CDR2 SVGIG (reference sequence). DNA for the CDR3: TGTGCCTGGAGTCCTTCGACAGGTTCCTACGAGCAGTACTTC. Translated, it gives CAWSPSTGSYEQYF.

The chain couples TRBV4-1 to TRBJ2-5; unclear D gene. V was cut by 1 base and J by 5 bases, with 14 bases left in between. Germline loops: CDR1 MGHRA, CDR2 YSYEKL. The CDR3 runs to 15 residues. CDR3 region: CASSQVETREETQYF. The CDR3 DNA is TGCGCCAGCAGCCAAGTAGAGACTCGTGAGGAGACCCAGTACTTC.

The CDR3 region is CASSSRILETQYF. The CDR3 DNA sequence: TGTGCCAGCAGCTCCCGAATACTGGAGACCCAGTACTTC. This rearrangement joins TRBV7-2 to TRBJ2-5; D is unclear. V lost 4 bases, J lost 5 bases, and 11 bases lay in between. Per germline, CDR1 SGHTA and CDR2 FQGNSA. The CDR3 is 13 amino acids.

This chain joins TRBV29-1 and TRBJ1-2, with D perhaps TRBD1 (5 bases). CDR1 and CDR2 from the germline V gene are SQVTM and ANQGSEA. V was trimmed by 2 bases and J by 7 bases, leaving 20 bases between them. CDR3 length equals 15 residues. The CDR3 DNA sequence: TGCAGCGTTGAACAGGAACGTGGGGGGGGTGGTGGCTACACCTTC. It translates to CSVEQERGGGGGYTF.

This clone was counted between two and nine times. The chain has TRBV15 and TRBJ2-4, with TRBD2 identical over 7 bases. Germline CDR1 and CDR2: LNHNV and YYDKDF (reference sequence). V lost 5 bases to trimming and J lost 9 bases; unmatched junction nucleotides: 10. The CDR3 consists of 14 residues. The DNA for the CDR3 is TGTGCCACCAGCGTAGACCGGGGGGTGGGCATTCAGTACTTC. It codes for CATSVDRGVGIQYF.

V gene TRBV4-2 combines with J gene TRBJ1-1; D remains unclear. The CDR3 runs to 14 residues. The ends were cut back, 1 base at V and 5 bases at J, with 11 bases in the middle. In germline, CDR1 is LGHNA, CDR2 YNFKEQ. The CDR3 region has the DNA TGTGCCAGCAGCCAAGTAACAGAAAGGACTGAAGCTTTCTTT. It yields the protein CASSQVTERTEAFF.

The gene calls are TRBV14 and TRBJ2-3; D is unresolved. CDR1 is SGHDN and CDR2 is FVKESK in the germline V gene. The CDR3 totals 9 residues. The CDR3 here is CVYTDTQYF. The CDR3, as DNA: TGTGTATACACAGATACGCAGTATTTT. Based on the CDR3 plus reference TRBV14 and TRBJ2-3, the full variable domain is EAGVTQFPSHSVIEKGQTVTLRCDPISGHDNLYWYRRVMGKEIKFLLHFVKESKQDESGMPNNRFLAERTGGTYSTLKVQPAELEDSGVYFCVYTDTQYFGPGTRLTVL.

This chain joins TRBV6-5 and TRBJ1-3; the D is unclear. The CDR3 runs 13 residues. With 5 bases removed from V and 4 bases from J, the gap between germline ends came to 9 bases. Germline V gene lookup returns CDR1 MNHEY and CDR2 SVGAGI. The DNA of the CDR3 is TGTGCCAGCAGTGAGGCGGGGGGAAACACCATATATTTT. Protein product: CASSEAGGNTIYF.

The CDR3 spells CASSLGTSGPRETQYF. CDR3 DNA: TGCGCCAGCAGCTTGGGGACTAGCGGGCCGAGGGAGACCCAGTACTTC. This sequence joins TRBV5-1 and TRBJ2-5, with TRBD2 identical over 11 bases. The length of the CDR3 is 16 residues. The germline gives CDR1 SGHRS, CDR2 YFSETQ. After removal of 0 bases from V and 5 bases from J, the junction contained 6 bases not matched to a gene.

The chain is built from TRBV30 and TRBJ2-2; TRBD1 might be the D (5 bases). V was shortened by 0 bases and J by 8 bases, with 10 bases between the two germline ends. This CDR3 has 13 residues. CDR1 is GTSNPN, CDR2 SVGIG, per germline (reference sequence). CDR3 sequence (DNA): TGTGCCTGGAGTGTAGGGCAGGGAGGGGAGCTGTTTTTT. This codes for CAWSVGQGGELFF. The whole variable domain, filled in from reference TRBV30 and TRBJ2-2, reads SQTIHQWPATLVQPVGSPLSLECTVEGTSNPNLYWYRQAAGRGLQLLFYSVGIGQISSEVPQNLSASRPQDRQFILSSKKLLLSDSGFYLCAWSVGQGGELFFGEGSRLTVL.